The rows below give T cell receptor beta chains drawn from one sample of a study of T cells in Graves' hyperthyroidism and ophthalmopathy. TCRdb re-called the multiplex PCR reads through MiXCR, storing one row per CDR3 protein. The sample shows fewer than 900,000 distinct CDR3 sequences, about a sixth of them seen only once. The sequencing input was blood. The origin of the receptors is a man between 18 and 29 years old with Graves' hyperthyroidism. CDR3s include the opening cysteine and the closing phenylalanine or tryptophan. A D gene is named only where the DNA matches it firmly. Size is omitted from some rows. Given values are once, few, many or a class for expanded clones.

len | j_gene | abundance | d_gene | v_gene | CDR3nt | CDR3aa
15 | TRBJ1-3 | - | - | TRBV20-1 | TGCAGTGCTAGAGATCAGCGGTTCTCTGGAAACACCATATATTTT | CSARDQRFSGNTIYF
16 | TRBJ2-3 | many | TRBD2 | TRBV2 | TGTGCCAGCAGTGCAACTAGCGGGAGAAAGTCAGATACGCAGTATTTT | CASSATSGRKSDTQYF
15 | TRBJ2-3 | many | TRBD2 | TRBV15 | TGTGCCACCAGCAGAGTTGGACTAGCGGGAGATACGCAGTATTTT | CATSRVGLAGDTQYF
12 | TRBJ2-3 | few | - | TRBV2 | TGTGCCACCCAGCAGCAGGCAGATACGCAGTATTTT | CATQQQADTQYF
14 | TRBJ2-2 | many | - | TRBV7-8 | TGTGCCAGCAGCGGCAGGGCGAGGACCGGGGAGCTGTTTTTT | CASSGRARTGELFF
13 | TRBJ1-1 | few | TRBD1 | TRBV6-1 | TGTGCCAGCATGCGGGACAGGGAATCTGAAGCTTTCTTT | CASMRDRESEAFF
14 | TRBJ1-1 | few | - | TRBV20-1 | TGCAGTCCGGTTACAGGGTCGGCGAACACTGAAGCTTTCTTT | CSPVTGSANTEAFF
13 | TRBJ1-6 | - | - | TRBV28 | TGTGCCAGCATGCGGTCCTATAATTCACCCCTCCACTTT | CASMRSYNSPLHF
16 | TRBJ2-7 | once | - | TRBV14 | TGTGCCAGCAGCCAAGAGTTCAGCAGATCCTCCTACGAGCAGTACTTC | CASSQEFSRSSYEQYF
15 | TRBJ2-7 | many | - | TRBV7-2 | TGTGCCAGCAGCTTAGGTGGGGACCGCGCCTACGAGCAGTACTTC | CASSLGGDRAYEQYF
14 | TRBJ2-1 | many | - | TRBV11-2 | TGTGCCAGCGGGCTGGAGGACGTCTACAATGAGCAGTTCTTC | CASGLEDVYNEQFF
14 | TRBJ2-1 | few | - | TRBV10-2 | TGCGCCAGCAGTGACCCAGGCCGTAGAAATGAGCAGTTCTTC | CASSDPGRRNEQFF
19 | TRBJ1-5 | - | - | TRBV4-1 | TGCGCCAGCAGCCAAGATCGGATCGGGGCAGGGGTTGGCAATCAGCCCCAGCATTTT | CASSQDRIGAGVGNQPQHF
15 | TRBJ2-5 | many | - | TRBV12-3/TRBV12-4 | TGTGCCAGCAGTCCCCTGCGGGACCTCGGAGAGACCCAGTACTTC | CASSPLRDLGETQYF
20 | TRBJ1-3 | few | - | TRBV12-5 | TGTGCTAGTGGTTTCATAGCCTACCCTCGATCAGGGAGCTCTGGAAACACCATATATTTT | CASGFIAYPRSGSSGNTIYF
16 | TRBJ1-5 | many | - | TRBV2 | TGTGCCAGCAGTGATCAGAGGCAGATCGGCAATCAGCCCCAGCATTTT | CASSDQRQIGNQPQHF
15 | TRBJ1-6 | few | TRBD1 | TRBV20-1 | TGCAGTGCTAGAGTCCCGGGACAGGGGATATCACCCCTCCACTTT | CSARVPGQGISPLHF
12 | TRBJ2-4 | few | - | TRBV12-3/TRBV12-4 | TGTGCCAGCAGTTTCCCCGGGAACATTCAGTACTTC | CASSFPGNIQYF
13 | TRBJ2-1 | many | TRBD1 | TRBV6-1 | TGTGCCAGCAGCTTGACAGGGGTTGCTGAGCAGTTCTTC | CASSLTGVAEQFF
17 | TRBJ2-3 | many | TRBD2 | TRBV7-2 | TGTGCCAGCAGCTTACCCCTAAAGCGGGAGTGGGAAGATACGCAGTATTTT | CASSLPLKREWEDTQYF
17 | TRBJ1-1 | few | TRBD1 | TRBV5-5 | TGTGCCAGCAGCTTGAGACAGGGGAGAGGGGCGGACACTGAAGCTTTCTTT | CASSLRQGRGADTEAFF
13 | TRBJ1-2 | few | TRBD1 | TRBV5-6 | TGTGCCAGCAGCCTGACAGGGGGCACTGGCTACACCTTC | CASSLTGGTGYTF
12 | TRBJ2-7 | few | TRBD1 | TRBV29-1 | TGCAGCGTTGTCCGACAGGGGGGCGAGCAGTACTTC | CSVVRQGGEQYF